The T cell receptor beta chain described here comes from a study of Ad26.COV2.S vaccination and SARS-CoV-2 variants. The CDR3 length is 13 residues. Per germline, CDR1 SNHLY and CDR2 FYNNEI. V lost 2 bases, J lost 1 base, and 5 bases lay in between. Assay: immunoSEQ multiplex PCR; the TCRdb copy retains only in-frame clones and omits some. This table has about 94,000 clones, under 90% appearing once. Notes on this clone: The antigen is unknown.

Regarding the study as a whole: Reportedly, spike-specific CD8+ and CD4+ T cell responses achieved substantial breadth once vaccination had taken place. Researchers reported similar non-spike TCR breadth in vaccine and placebo recipients.

Sample: peripheral blood, taken after recovery from COVID-19. The V gene is TRBV2, the J gene TRBJ1-1; D not certain. The TCR sequence derives from a human donor who had recovered from COVID-19. CDR3 sequence: CASSENRNTEAFF. Here the CDR3 DNA reads TGTGCCAGCAGTGAAAACAGGAACACTGAAGCTTTCTTT.